Listed below are T cell receptor beta chains from one sample, sequenced in a study of PD-1 blockade in classical Hodgkin lymphoma. Assay used: immunoSEQ multiplex PCR; TCRdb lists only in-frame clones, some missing. The sample lists some 41,000 clones; roughly 72% were seen once. Sequencing used peripheral blood mononuclear cells (PBMCs), obtained before the second cycle of nivolumab. The receptors derive from a human donor with classical Hodgkin lymphoma. Each CDR3 is given with its conserved first and last residue. Each record gives: CDR3 DNA, CDR3 protein, J gene, clone size, D gene, V gene. The D gene is left open where the match is weak. Rows may omit the clone size; those that give it use once, few, many or a size class.

CDR3nt: TGTGCCAGCAGTTCGATTACAGGGTCGCAGCAGTACTTC; CDR3aa: CASSSITGSQQYF; j_gene: TRBJ2-7; abundance: .; d_gene: .; v_gene: TRBV27
CDR3nt: TGTGCCAGCAGTTTCCCGCAGGCACACACCGGGGAGCTGTTTTTT; CDR3aa: CASSFPQAHTGELFF; j_gene: TRBJ2-2; abundance: .; d_gene: .; v_gene: TRBV28
CDR3nt: TGTGCCAGCAGTGGGACTAGCGCGAACGGGGAGCTGTTTTTT; CDR3aa: CASSGTSANGELFF; j_gene: TRBJ2-2; abundance: .; d_gene: TRBD2; v_gene: TRBV6-4
CDR3nt: TGCAGTGCTCCAGGCCAAGAGACCCAGTACTTC; CDR3aa: CSAPGQETQYF; j_gene: TRBJ2-5; abundance: .; d_gene: .; v_gene: TRBV20-1
CDR3nt: TGTGCCAGCAGCGCGAAAGCGGGGACGTCTGGGGCCAACGTCCTGACTTTC; CDR3aa: CASSAKAGTSGANVLTF; j_gene: TRBJ2-6; abundance: .; d_gene: TRBD2; v_gene: TRBV7-2
CDR3nt: TGTGCCAGCAGCTCGACAGGGACTTATAGCAATCAGCCCCAGCATTTT; CDR3aa: CASSSTGTYSNQPQHF; j_gene: TRBJ1-5; abundance: .; d_gene: TRBD1; v_gene: TRBV7-9
CDR3nt: TGTGCCAGCAGCTTAGCGGGGGAAAGACAGCCCCAGCATTTT; CDR3aa: CASSLAGERQPQHF; j_gene: TRBJ1-5; abundance: .; d_gene: .; v_gene: TRBV7-9
CDR3nt: TGTGCCATCAGTGGGCCAGACAGCTTGGGCTCCTACGAGCAGTACTTC; CDR3aa: CAISGPDSLGSYEQYF; j_gene: TRBJ2-7; abundance: .; d_gene: .; v_gene: TRBV10-3
CDR3nt: TGTGCCATCAGTGACCAGGGGGCGCATAAGGTCTACGAGCAGTACTTC; CDR3aa: CAISDQGAHKVYEQYF; j_gene: TRBJ2-7; abundance: .; d_gene: TRBD1; v_gene: TRBV10-3
CDR3nt: TGTGCCAGTAGTATTGGGACAGGGCCTGAAAAACTGTTTTTT; CDR3aa: CASSIGTGPEKLFF; j_gene: TRBJ1-4; abundance: .; d_gene: TRBD1; v_gene: TRBV19
CDR3nt: TGTGCCTGGACTAGGGTCGCCCACGAGCAGTACTTC; CDR3aa: CAWTRVAHEQYF; j_gene: TRBJ2-7; abundance: .; d_gene: .; v_gene: TRBV30
CDR3nt: TGTGCCAGTAGTATTAGGACTAGCGAGACCACAGATACGCAGTATTTT; CDR3aa: CASSIRTSETTDTQYF; j_gene: TRBJ2-3; abundance: .; d_gene: TRBD2; v_gene: TRBV19
CDR3nt: TGTGCCAGCAGCGTAGGGCCCGGAGCTTTAACCTACGAGCAGTACTTC; CDR3aa: CASSVGPGALTYEQYF; j_gene: TRBJ2-7; abundance: .; d_gene: .; v_gene: TRBV9
CDR3nt: TGTGCCAGCAGTCAGGGGATAGGGGCCTCCGGCGGTATTAATGAAAAACTGTTTTTT; CDR3aa: CASSQGIGASGGINEKLFF; j_gene: TRBJ1-4; abundance: .; d_gene: .; v_gene: TRBV9
CDR3nt: TGTGCCAGCAGTTACTCGGGGTCCGGGAACACTGAAGCTTTCTTT; CDR3aa: CASSYSGSGNTEAFF; j_gene: TRBJ1-1; abundance: few; d_gene: .; v_gene: TRBV6-5
CDR3nt: TGTGCCTCGGGTGGCAGCTCCTACGAGCAGTACTTC; CDR3aa: CASGGSSYEQYF; j_gene: TRBJ2-7; abundance: .; d_gene: .; v_gene: TRBV28
CDR3nt: TGTGCCAGCAGGGGTACTAGCGGGAGAGGAGATACGCAGTATTTT; CDR3aa: CASRGTSGRGDTQYF; j_gene: TRBJ2-3; abundance: .; d_gene: TRBD2; v_gene: TRBV2